The next 20 T cell receptor beta chains were all read from a single sample in a study of blood T cell repertoires in COVID-19. Only in-frame clones appear in the TCRdb table, and some are missing; sequencing was by immunoSEQ multiplex PCR. The sample contains approximately 200,000 clones, approximately 86% of which appear only once. Sequenced: PBMCs or T cells enriched from blood (not recorded which). Source of these receptors: a woman aged 25 to 39 who had been exposed to COVID-19.

The rearrangement joins TRBV28 to TRBJ2-1; possibly TRBD1 for D (5 bases). The CDR3 has 10 residues. Germline lookup yields CDR1 MDHEN and CDR2 SYDVKM. Trimming stripped 11 bases from V and 8 bases from J, with 10 bases between. CDR3 in DNA: TGTGCCCCGTGGGGCGATGAGCAGTTCTTC. Its protein is CAPWGDEQFF. Full variable domain (missing parts from reference TRBV28 and TRBJ2-1): DVKVTQSSRYLVKRTGEKVFLECVQDMDHENMFWYRQDPGLGLRLIYFSYDVKMKEKGDIPEGYSVSREKKERFSLILESASTNQTSMYLCAPWGDEQFFGPGTRLTVL.

This clone appeared once. The chain employs TRBV2 and TRBJ1-1; the D is unclear. Germline V gene sequence: CDR1 SNHLY, CDR2 FYNNEI. Trimming shortened V by 6 bases and J by 4 bases, and 9 bases separated the two germline ends. The CDR3 sequence is 12 residues long. CDR3 residues: CASRGEVTEAFF. DNA of the CDR3: TGTGCCAGCAGGGGAGAAGTCACTGAAGCTTTCTTT. Combining the CDR3 with reference TRBV2 and TRBJ1-1 gives the whole variable domain EPEVTQTPSHQVTQMGQEVILRCVPISNHLYFYWYRQILGQKVEFLVSFYNNEISEKSEIFDDQFSVERPDGSNFTLKIRSTKLEDSAMYFCASRGEVTEAFFGQGTRLTVV.

This clone was counted once. The V gene is TRBV2, the J gene TRBJ2-7; D is unresolved. Per the germline V gene, CDR1 is SNHLY and CDR2 is FYNNEI. The CDR3 totals 18 residues. V lost 0 bases and J lost 0, with 18 bases in between. CDR3 sequence reads: CASSEALLGSLPSYEQYF. In DNA, the CDR3 is TGTGCCAGCAGTGAAGCGCTTCTGGGCAGTCTCCCCTCCTACGAGCAGTACTTC.

The chain links TRBV28 to TRBJ1-5; possibly TRBD1 for D (5 bases). This CDR3 has 16 amino acids. Germline loops: CDR1 MDHEN, CDR2 SYDVKM. V lost 3 bases and J lost 5, with 17 bases in between. CDR3 nucleotides: TGTGCCAGCAGTTTCCAAAACGGCAGGGTTGATCAGCCCCAGCATTTT. As protein: CASSFQNGRVDQPQHF.

The chain combines TRBV7-2 with TRBJ1-5; tentative D call: TRBD1 (6 bases). CDR1 and CDR2 from the germline V gene are SGHTA and FQGNSA. Trimming shortened V by 5 bases and J by 2 bases, and 13 bases separated the two germline ends. This CDR3 contains 15 residues. This CDR3 is CASSAGAVGNQPQHF. Written as DNA, the CDR3 is TGTGCCAGCAGCGCAGGGGCGGTGGGCAATCAGCCCCAGCATTTT. The full variable domain, with the rest looked up from reference TRBV7-2 and TRBJ1-5, is GAGVSQSPSNKVTEKGKDVELRCDPISGHTALYWYRQSLGQGLEFLIYFQGNSAPDKSGLPSDRFSAERTGGSVSTLTIQRTQQEDSAVYLCASSAGAVGNQPQHFGDGTRLSIL.

The chain combines TRBV6-5 with TRBJ1-6; tentative D call: TRBD1 (5 bases). This CDR3 is built from 12 residues. In germline, CDR1 is MNHEY, CDR2 SVGAGI. V was cut by 8 bases and J by 7 bases, with 9 bases left in between. CDR3 protein: CASFPGNSPLHF. CDR3 nucleotides: TGTGCCAGCTTTCCAGGGAATTCACCCCTCCACTTT.

The chain recombines TRBV29-1 with TRBJ2-7; tentatively, D is TRBD2 (5 bases). Trimming pared 0 bases from V and 5 bases from J, leaving 20 bases between. This CDR3 is built from 16 residues. Germline loops: CDR1 SQVTM, CDR2 ANQGSEA. The CDR3 region has the DNA TGCAGCGTTGAAGATCGGCGGGCCGGCAGTCGCCACGAGCAGTACTTC. This encodes CSVEDRRAGSRHEQYF.

This clone was seen a single time. The chain recombines TRBV29-1 with TRBJ1-5; the D gene is possibly TRBD1 (6 bases). The CDR3 sequence is 15 residues long. Between the trimmed V and J ends, which lost 1 base and 4 bases, there was a span of 14 bases. Germline assignment: CDR1 SQVTM and CDR2 ANQGSEA. The CDR3 sequence is CSVEVEAGVNQPQHF. The CDR3 nucleotides are TGCAGCGTTGAAGTGGAGGCAGGGGTGAATCAGCCCCAGCATTTT.

This chain uses TRBV27 with TRBJ1-1, with TRBD1 matching 8 bases. Looked up from germline, CDR1 is MNHEY and CDR2 is SMNVEV (reference sequence). Germline trimming cut 4 bases from V and 4 bases from J; bases unmatched to any gene: 8. The CDR3 extends over 15 amino acids. The CDR3 DNA sequence: TGTGCCAGCAGTTGGGGGACAGGTAGGATCACTGAAGCTTTCTTT. Translated, it gives CASSWGTGRITEAFF.

This clone was observed a handful of times. The chain employs TRBV3-1 (or the pseudogene TRBV3-2) and TRBJ1-2, with D possibly being TRBD1 (5 bases). This CDR3 is built from 14 residues. Germline-derived CDR1 and CDR2 are LGHDT and YNNKEL (reference sequence). V was trimmed by 0 bases and J by 6 bases, leaving 11 bases between them. CDR3 in DNA: TGTGCCAGCAGCCAAGATGGGTCAGGGCATGGCTACACCTTC. Translating it yields CASSQDGSGHGYTF.

CDR3 bases: TGTGCCAGCAGTCCAGGACAGGGGAGCTATGGCTACACCTTC. Amino acids: CASSPGQGSYGYTF. This sequence joins TRBV2 and TRBJ1-2; TRBD1 matches at 9 bases. The length of the CDR3 is 14 residues. V shed 5 bases, J shed 4 bases, and the junction held 5 bases outside the gene matches. The germline gives CDR1 SNHLY, CDR2 FYNNEI.

This chain uses TRBV4-1 with TRBJ2-3, with 12 positions matching TRBD1. The V and J ends lost 3 bases and 2 bases, in that order; junction bases with no gene match: 15. From germline, CDR1 is MGHRA and CDR2 YSYEKL. The CDR3 contains 20 residues. The CDR3 nucleotides are TGCGCCAGCAGCCAGGGTTCCCTCCGGGACAGGGGGCAATACACAGATACGCAGTATTTT. It specifies CASSQGSLRDRGQYTDTQYF.

This clone was counted between two and nine times. This sequence joins TRBV5-1 and TRBJ1-1; a possible D gene is TRBD1 (6 bases). This CDR3 region has 14 residues. CDR1 is SGHRS, CDR2 YFSETQ, per germline. V lost 7 bases to trimming and J lost 1 base, with 14 bases between them. This CDR3 reads CASGDTTGNTEAFF. The CDR3 DNA sequence: TGCGCCAGCGGAGATACGACAGGGAACACTGAAGCTTTCTTT. Based on the CDR3 plus reference TRBV5-1 and TRBJ1-1, the full variable domain is KAGVTQTPRYLIKTRGQQVTLSCSPISGHRSVSWYQQTPGQGLQFLFEYFSETQRNKGNFPGRFSGRQFSNSRSEMNVSTLELGDSALYLCASGDTTGNTEAFFGQGTRLTVV.

The gene calls are TRBV29-1 and TRBJ1-2, with D possibly being TRBD1 (6 bases). Germline V gene lookup returns CDR1 SQVTM and CDR2 ANQGSEA. The CDR3 runs to 16 residues. V lost 6 bases, J lost 7 bases, and 27 bases lay in between. CDR3 protein: CSVDDGGGGARSGYTF. CDR3 DNA sequence: TGCAGCGTAGACGACGGGGGCGGGGGCGCCCGGAGTGGCTACACCTTC.

This chain uses TRBV19 with TRBJ2-5; D uncertain. From germline, CDR1 is LNHDA and CDR2 SQIVND (reference sequence). Trimming removed 6 bases at V and 1 base at J, with 21 bases between. This CDR3 spans 17 amino acids. CDR3 DNA sequence: TGTGCCAGTAGACCCGCCCCCTATAGAGGCAGCCAAGAGACCCAGTACTTC. Residues: CASRPAPYRGSQETQYF.

This rearrangement joins TRBV10-3 to TRBJ2-2; TRBD2 agrees at 7 bases. Germline V lookup: CDR1 ENHRY, CDR2 SYGVKD. V lost 2 bases to trimming and J lost 4 bases; unmatched junction nucleotides: 4. The CDR3 is 15 amino acids. This CDR3 reads CAISESGGGTGELFF. In DNA form, the CDR3 reads TGTGCCATCAGTGAGAGTGGCGGGGGCACCGGGGAGCTGTTTTTT.

This chain joins TRBV5-1 and TRBJ1-4; D is perhaps TRBD1 (6 bases). The CDR3 has 12 residues. The germline V gene encodes CDR1 SGHRS and CDR2 YFSETQ. Deletions cut 2 bases from V and 8 bases from J, with 7 bases between. For the CDR3, the DNA is TGCGCCAGCAGCTTTACAGGGGAAAAACTGTTTTTT. This codes for CASSFTGEKLFF.

This chain joins TRBV5-8 and TRBJ2-7; D is perhaps TRBD2 (5 bases). CDR3 length: 15 residues. V lost 4 bases to trimming and J lost 3 bases, with 17 bases between them. The germline gives CDR1 SGHTS, CDR2 YDEGEE. CDR3 sequence reads: CASSNAPGSFYEQYF. The CDR3 DNA reads TGTGCCAGCAGCAATGCCCCGGGATCCTTCTACGAGCAGTACTTC.

The CDR3 region is CASSFRQVLYNEQFF. The DNA for the CDR3 is TGTGCCAGCAGCTTCAGACAGGTCCTCTACAATGAGCAGTTCTTC. The chain joins TRBV11-2 to TRBJ2-1, with a possible D match to TRBD1 (6 bases). Germline CDR1 SGHAT, CDR2 FQNNGV. This CDR3 comprises 15 residues. V lost 3 bases and J lost 3, with 12 bases in between.

The rearrangement links TRBV5-1 to TRBJ1-2; the D gene is possibly TRBD1 (5 bases). V lost 2 bases and J 5 bases, leaving 13 bases between the germline ends. Germline V gives CDR1 SGHRS, CDR2 YFSETQ. The CDR3 has 14 residues. The DNA for the CDR3 is TGCGCCAGCAGCTTTGACCGGGCAGGGTATGGCTACACCTTC. This encodes CASSFDRAGYGYTF. Together with reference TRBV5-1 and TRBJ1-2, the CDR3 gives the full variable domain: KAGVTQTPRYLIKTRGQQVTLSCSPISGHRSVSWYQQTPGQGLQFLFEYFSETQRNKGNFPGRFSGRQFSNSRSEMNVSTLELGDSALYLCASSFDRAGYGYTFGSGTRLTVV.